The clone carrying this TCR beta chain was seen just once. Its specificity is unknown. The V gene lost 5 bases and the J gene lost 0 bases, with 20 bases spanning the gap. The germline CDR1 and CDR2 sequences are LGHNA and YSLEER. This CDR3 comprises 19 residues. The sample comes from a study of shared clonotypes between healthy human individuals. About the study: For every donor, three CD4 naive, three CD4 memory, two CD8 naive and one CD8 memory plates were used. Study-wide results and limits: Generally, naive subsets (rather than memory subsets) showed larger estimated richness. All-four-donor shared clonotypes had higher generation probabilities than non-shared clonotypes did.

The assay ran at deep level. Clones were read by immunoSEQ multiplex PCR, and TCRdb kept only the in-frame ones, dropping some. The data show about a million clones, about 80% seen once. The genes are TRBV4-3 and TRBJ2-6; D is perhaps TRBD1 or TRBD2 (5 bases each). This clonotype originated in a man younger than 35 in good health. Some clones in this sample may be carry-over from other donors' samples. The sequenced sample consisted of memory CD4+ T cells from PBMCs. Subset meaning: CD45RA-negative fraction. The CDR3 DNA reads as TGCGCCAGCAGCTCCTCCCTTGGTGGGGGTCTCTCTGGGGCCAACGTCCTGACTTTC. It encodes CASSSSLGGGLSGANVLTF.